The 21 T cell receptor beta chains below all came from one sample that was sequenced in a study of metastatic and nonmetastatic thyroid tumors. TCRdb re-analyzed the PCR reads using MiXCR. This sample has about 92,000 clones, with around 14% found just once. All patients reached thyroid surgery having received no treatment beforehand. Source material: blood. These receptors originate from a female donor with papillary thyroid cancer or a benign thyroid nodule (not recorded which). Some clones in this sample may be carry-over from other donors' samples.

Points on this clone: Just one base apart from a much larger clone, this may be a read error. The V call is TRBV15, the J call TRBJ1-4; 7 bases map to TRBD1. CDR3 length: 15 amino acids. CDR1 is LNHNV, CDR2 YYDKDF, per germline (reference sequence). Trimming cost V 5 bases and J 3 bases; bases outside gene matches: 6. The CDR3 DNA follows: TGTGCCACCAGCGGATTGGACAGGCCTAATGAAAAACTGTTTTTT. Translation gives CATSGLDRPNEKLFF. The entire variable domain, with the rest obtained from reference TRBV15 and TRBJ1-4, is as follows: DAMVIQNPRYQVTQFGKPVTLSCSQTLNHNVMYWYQQKSSQAPKLLFHYYDKDFNNEADTPDNFQSRRPNTSFCFLDIRSPGLGDTAMYLCATSGLDRPNEKLFFGSGTQLSVL.

In its sample, this clone was seen a few times. The chain uses TRBV5-1 and TRBJ2-5; 12 bases are a match to TRBD2. Trimming at V came to 0 bases and at J to 5 bases, leaving 8 bases not matched to a gene. Per the germline V gene, CDR1 is SGHRS and CDR2 is YFSETQ. The length of the CDR3 is 17 residues. The CDR3 sequence: CASSLGPSGGAGETQYF. For the CDR3, the DNA is TGCGCCAGCAGCTTGGGGCCTAGCGGGGGGGCCGGGGAGACCCAGTACTTC.

Note on this clone: A read error may explain this, as a much larger clone is one base away. Within the sample, other DNA sequences also encode this same CDR3. The genes are TRBV7-3 and TRBJ2-2; 10 bases map to TRBD2. The CDR3 sequence is 19 residues long. CDR1 and CDR2 (germline): SGHTA, FQGTGA. With 1 base clipped from V and 0 bases from J, the junction kept 8 bases outside the gene matches. CDR3 loop: CASSLRLAGGGTNTGELFF. The CDR3 DNA reads as TGTGCCAGCAGCTTAAGATTAGCGGGGGGCGGGACGAACACCGGGGAGCTGTTTTTT.

This clone was counted between two and nine times. A much larger clone lies one base from this, so it may be a read error. The chain joins TRBV20-1 to TRBJ1-2; D gene unclear. Germline loops: CDR1 DFQATT, CDR2 SNEGSKA (reference sequence). There are 10 residues in the CDR3. The CDR3 reads CSAKADGYTF. CDR3 DNA sequence: TGCAGCGCCAAGGCCGATGGCTACACCTTC.

The CDR3 DNA is TGTGCCAGCACACTACGGAAGGGGTCAGATTCACCCCTCCACTTT. Its translation: CASTLRKGSDSPLHF. The rearrangement joins TRBV12-3 or TRBV12-4 to TRBJ1-6; the D gene is possibly TRBD1 (5 bases). Trimming took 7 bases from V and 8 from J, leaving 18 bases between them. This CDR3 comprises 15 residues.

This clone was seen ten or more times. The rearrangement uses TRBV19 and TRBJ1-5; the D gene is possibly TRBD1 (6 bases). The germline V and J ends were trimmed by 7 bases and 0 bases, with 13 bases remaining between them. From germline, CDR1 is LNHDA and CDR2 SQIVND (reference sequence). This CDR3 region has 15 residues. CDR3 sequence (DNA): TGTGCCAGTAAAGGGACACTACATAGCAATCAGCCCCAGCATTTT. This encodes CASKGTLHSNQPQHF. Full variable domain (outside the CDR3, taken from reference TRBV19 and TRBJ1-5): DGGITQSPKYLFRKEGQNVTLSCEQNLNHDAMYWYRQDPGQGLRLIYYSQIVNDFQKGDIAEGYSVSREKKESFPLTVTSAQKNPTAFYLCASKGTLHSNQPQHFGDGTRLSIL.

This clone was counted many times. The chain couples TRBV3-1 to TRBJ2-3; 7 nucleotides line up with TRBD2. CDR1 and CDR2 (germline): LGHDT, YNNKEL (reference sequence). The CDR3 extends over 15 amino acids. Losses at the gene ends were 4 bases for V and 0 bases for J; bases not matched to a gene: 4. The CDR3 DNA reads as TGTGCCAGCAGCCCAGGGCGGGGGAGCACAGATACGCAGTATTTT. Its translation is CASSPGRGSTDTQYF.

This clone was counted ten times or more. At the DNA level, this CDR3 is encoded by other sequences in the same sample as well. The gene calls are TRBV6-2 or TRBV6-3 and TRBJ2-3; D is possibly TRBD1 (6 bases). V was pared by 6 bases and J by 3 bases, with 19 bases between. Looked up from germline, CDR1 is MNHEY and CDR2 is SVGEGT. The CDR3 runs 16 residues. Written as DNA, the CDR3 is TGTGCCAGCAGCTCACCTTGGGGGCCGGAGACAGATACGCAGTATTTT. This gives the protein CASSSPWGPETDTQYF.

Details on this clone: Given a much more abundant clone one base away, this may be a read error. The chain combines TRBV14 with TRBJ1-2; D unresolved. Germline V gives CDR1 SGHDN, CDR2 FVKESK. The CDR3 is 15 amino acids. V lost 1 base and J 3 bases, leaving 12 bases between the germline ends. As DNA, the CDR3 is TGTGCCAGCAGCCAAGTTCTGGTATCCCACTATGGCTACACCTTC. This encodes CASSQVLVSHYGYTF.

This clone was observed a few times. One end of the junction fails to match germline, which may point to a read error. The DNA of the CDR3 is TGTGTCAGCAGTGACGCTACAGGGAGTTGTCAGCCCCAGCATTTT. This encodes CVSSDATGSCQPQHF. The V and J genes are TRBV6-1 and TRBJ1-5; D possibly corresponds to TRBD1 (6 bases). The CDR3 is made up of 15 amino acids. Germline V gives CDR1 MNHNS, CDR2 SASEGT.

The table lists this clone with many counts. The chain uses TRBV9 and TRBJ2-1, with 8 bases that match TRBD1. With V trimmed by 4 bases and J by 6 bases, 6 bases remained unmatched. The CDR3 extends over 14 amino acids. Per the germline V gene, CDR1 is SGDLS and CDR2 is YYNGEE. The CDR3 coding sequence is TGTGCCAGCAGCTTCCGGGACAGGTTCAATGAGCAGTTCTTC. Amino acids: CASSFRDRFNEQFF.

A note on this clone: This may arise from a read error, as a much more abundant clone is one base away. Other DNA sequences in this sample translate to the same CDR3. The rearrangement uses TRBV10-3 and TRBJ1-1; possible D gene TRBD1, 5 bases. Germline V gives CDR1 ENHRY, CDR2 SYGVKD. CDR3 length: 13 amino acids. CDR3 coding DNA: TGTGCCATCAGACGGGGGGTTCGGACTGAAGCTTTCTTC. Residues: CAIRRGVRTEAFF.

The chain employs TRBV20-1 and TRBJ2-7, with 10 bases fitting TRBD2. The length of the CDR3 is 16 residues. Germline CDR1 DFQATT, CDR2 SNEGSKA (reference sequence). CDR3 sequence reads: CSASLAGWPSSYEQYF. The CDR3 DNA is TGCAGCGCTTCACTAGCGGGGTGGCCAAGCTCCTACGAGCAGTACTTC.

The chain couples TRBV20-1 to TRBJ2-3; D is ambiguous. CDR3 length: 12 residues. V gave up 1 base and J gave up 2 bases, with 4 bases separating them. Germline CDR1 is DFQATT and CDR2 is SNEGSKA (reference sequence). CDR3: CSARVDTDTQYF. In nucleotides, the CDR3 is TGCAGTGCTAGAGTAGACACAGATACGCAGTATTTT.

This clone was counted only a few times. The junction shows a germline mismatch at one end, possibly a read error. CDR3 nucleotides: TGTGCCAGCAGTTACTCGACAGGGACACCGTACAAAGAGACCAAGTACTTC. Its translation: CASSYSTGTPYKETKYF. This rearrangement joins TRBV6-2 or TRBV6-3 to TRBJ2-5; 7 bases are a match to TRBD1. This CDR3 comprises 17 residues. Germline CDR1 and CDR2: MNHEY and SVGEGT.

As to this clone: One junction end does not reproduce the germline sequence, and a read error may be involved. The V gene is TRBV28, the J gene TRBJ1-6; 9 bases are shared with TRBD1. CDR1 and CDR2 (germline): MDHEN, SYDVKM. This CDR3 comprises 16 residues. Written as DNA, the CDR3 is TGTGCCAGCAGCCAATTGACAGGGGGTAGTTATTCACCCTTCCACTTT. This sequence encodes CASSQLTGGSYSPFHF.

This clone appeared many times. The chain carries TRBV12-3 or TRBV12-4 and TRBJ1-1, with TRBD1 as a possible D gene (5 bases). Trimming took off 6 bases at V and 4 bases at J, with 15 bases between the two ends. This CDR3 has 14 residues. The CDR3 here is CASSKFQGVTEAFF. CDR3 in DNA: TGTGCCAGCAGCAAATTCCAGGGAGTCACTGAAGCTTTCTTT.

The rearrangement links TRBV11-2 to TRBJ2-7; D not certain. The germline V and J ends were trimmed by 5 bases and 0 bases, with 14 bases remaining between them. The CDR3 extends over 15 amino acids. Germline CDR1 and CDR2: SGHAT and FQNNGV. The CDR3 DNA reads TGTGCCAGCAGCCCCGTTACCTCCCTCTCCTACGAGCAGTACTTC. This sequence encodes CASSPVTSLSYEQYF.

This clone came up once. A read error may explain this, as a much larger clone is one base away. The chain employs TRBV18 and TRBJ1-1; D is uncertain. Germline CDR1 KGHSH, CDR2 LQKENI. The CDR3 is 12 residues long. DNA for the CDR3: TGTGCCAGCTCACCAGGCAAAGCTGAAGCTCTCTTT. Its protein is CASSPGKAEALF.

This clone was seen a few times. The V call is TRBV9, the J call TRBJ2-5; no clear D. V shed 2 bases and J shed 5 bases, with 22 bases lying between them. Germline loops: CDR1 SGDLS, CDR2 YYNGEE. The length of the CDR3 is 17 residues. The CDR3 is CASSVDARVGPSETQYF. CDR3 in DNA: TGTGCCAGCAGCGTTGACGCAAGAGTAGGACCCTCGGAGACCCAGTACTTC. Complete variable domain (other parts from reference TRBV9 and TRBJ2-5): DSGVTQTPKHLITATGQRVTLRCSPRSGDLSVYWYQQSLDQGLQFLIQYYNGEERAKGNILERFSAQQFPDLHSELNLSSLELGDSALYFCASSVDARVGPSETQYFGPGTRLLVL.

Notes on this clone: One base away lies a much larger clone, so this may be a sequencing read error. This sequence joins TRBV3-1 and TRBJ2-1; D is unclear. The germline gives CDR1 LGHDT, CDR2 YNNKEL (reference sequence). The CDR3 length is 15 residues. The chain's CDR3 is CANSPPLGAYNEQFF. DNA of the CDR3: TGTGCCAACAGCCCCCCCCTAGGAGCCTACAATGAGCAGTTCTTC.